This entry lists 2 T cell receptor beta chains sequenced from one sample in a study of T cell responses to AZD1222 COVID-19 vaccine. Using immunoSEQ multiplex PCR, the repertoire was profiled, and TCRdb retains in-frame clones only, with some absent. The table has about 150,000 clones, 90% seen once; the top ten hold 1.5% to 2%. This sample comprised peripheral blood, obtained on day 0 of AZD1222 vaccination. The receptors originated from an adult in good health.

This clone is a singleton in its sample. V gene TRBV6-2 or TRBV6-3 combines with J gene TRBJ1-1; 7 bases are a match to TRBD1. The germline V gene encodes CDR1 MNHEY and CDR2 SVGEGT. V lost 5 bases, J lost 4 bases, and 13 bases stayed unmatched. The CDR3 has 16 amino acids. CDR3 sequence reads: CASSPTGQALGTEAFF. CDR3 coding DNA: TGTGCCAGCAGTCCGACTGGACAGGCTCTGGGCACTGAAGCTTTCTTT.

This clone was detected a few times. The CDR3 DNA reads TGCAGCGTCGCACAGGGGGCGAGTCAGCCCCAGCATTTT. Amino acid sequence: CSVAQGASQPQHF. This sequence joins TRBV29-1 and TRBJ1-5; 9 bases match TRBD1. CDR1 and CDR2 from the germline V gene are SQVTM and ANQGSEA. Trimming cost V 6 bases and J 6 bases; bases outside gene matches: 6. CDR3 size: 13 residues.